The clone carrying this TCR beta chain was observed a single time. With a J-beta primer mix and a sample-barcoded 5' primer, a second PCR ran about 7 to 12 cycles. Each CDR3 protein gets one entry after TCRdb re-called the 5' RACE reads with MiXCR. Of under 850,000 distinct CDR3 sequences in the sample, around 36% were seen once. This record belongs to a study of blood T cells in healthy people across ages. The J segment lost 5 bases and the V segment lost 5 bases, leaving 8 bases of the junction unmatched. CDR3 length equals 14 residues. Germline lookup yields CDR1 MNHNY and CDR2 SVGAGI (reference sequence).

This chain connects TRBV6-6 to TRBJ1-2; 7 nucleotides agree with TRBD1. Specimen: blood. The clonotype was recovered from a man aged 18 to 30 in good health. CDR3 sequence: CASSQTGATYGYTF. CDR3 DNA: TGTGCCAGCAGTCAAACAGGGGCCACGTATGGCTACACCTTC.